Sequencing of this TCR beta chain was carried out in a study of T cells expressing NK-cell markers. The overall study: Sorted CD3+CD56+NKG2C+, CD3+CD56+NKG2C- and CD3+CD56-NKG2C+ T-cell subsets were beta-chain profiled.

Germline V CDR1 and CDR2: SGHRS, YFSETQ. CDR3 length: 14 residues. Libraries used 5'RACE template switching adding universal primer site and UMIs. After re-calling the 5' RACE reads, TCRdb lists one entry per CDR3 protein, DNA absent. This sample's table reports 200,000 to 300,000 distinct CDR3 sequences. Sequencing input: blood T cells: a sorted CD56 or NKG2C T cell subset, CD4+ or CD8+ T cells, or bulk PBMC T cells (not recorded which). The chain links TRBV5-1 to TRBJ1-4. The receptor was isolated from a woman between 18 and 69 years old in good health. This CDR3 is CASSFDKSNEKLFF.